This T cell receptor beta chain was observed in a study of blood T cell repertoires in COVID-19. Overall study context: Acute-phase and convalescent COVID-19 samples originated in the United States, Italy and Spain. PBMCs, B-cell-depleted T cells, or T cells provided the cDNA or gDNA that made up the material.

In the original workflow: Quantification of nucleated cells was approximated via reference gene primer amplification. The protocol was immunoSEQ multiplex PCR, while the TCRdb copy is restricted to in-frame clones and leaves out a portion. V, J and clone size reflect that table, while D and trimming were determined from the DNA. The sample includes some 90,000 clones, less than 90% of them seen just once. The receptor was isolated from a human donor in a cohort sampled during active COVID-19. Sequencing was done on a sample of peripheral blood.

Written as DNA, the CDR3 is TGCAGTGCGTCGGACTACCCAAGAGTGTTTTTT. Its protein product is CSASDYPRVFF. The rearrangement uses TRBV20-1 and TRBJ1-4, with D unclear. CDR1 and CDR2 from the germline V gene are DFQATT and SNEGSKA (reference sequence). This CDR3 has 11 residues. The germline V and J ends were trimmed by 6 bases and 15 bases, with 17 bases remaining between them.